This TCR beta chain was profiled in a study of control samples from healthy donors and cancer patients. The protocol was immunoSEQ multiplex PCR, while the TCRdb copy is restricted to in-frame clones and leaves out a portion. The data hold around 55,000 clones, with around 90% observed a single time. The CDR3 loop spans 14 amino acids. V lost 1 base and J 8 bases, leaving 14 bases between the germline ends. Germline lookup yields CDR1 SGHTA and CDR2 FQGNSA. This clone was seen a single time. In the same sample, other DNA sequences code for this CDR3. The sequencing sample was made of PBMCs. The V and J genes are TRBV7-2 and TRBJ1-2; D is possibly TRBD1 (5 bases). This sequence originates from a man between 40 and 49 years old with colorectal cancer. The CDR3 nucleotides read TGTGCCAGCAGCTTAGAGGGAGGGGCGGGGGGCTACACCTTC. This translates into CASSLEGGAGGYTF.